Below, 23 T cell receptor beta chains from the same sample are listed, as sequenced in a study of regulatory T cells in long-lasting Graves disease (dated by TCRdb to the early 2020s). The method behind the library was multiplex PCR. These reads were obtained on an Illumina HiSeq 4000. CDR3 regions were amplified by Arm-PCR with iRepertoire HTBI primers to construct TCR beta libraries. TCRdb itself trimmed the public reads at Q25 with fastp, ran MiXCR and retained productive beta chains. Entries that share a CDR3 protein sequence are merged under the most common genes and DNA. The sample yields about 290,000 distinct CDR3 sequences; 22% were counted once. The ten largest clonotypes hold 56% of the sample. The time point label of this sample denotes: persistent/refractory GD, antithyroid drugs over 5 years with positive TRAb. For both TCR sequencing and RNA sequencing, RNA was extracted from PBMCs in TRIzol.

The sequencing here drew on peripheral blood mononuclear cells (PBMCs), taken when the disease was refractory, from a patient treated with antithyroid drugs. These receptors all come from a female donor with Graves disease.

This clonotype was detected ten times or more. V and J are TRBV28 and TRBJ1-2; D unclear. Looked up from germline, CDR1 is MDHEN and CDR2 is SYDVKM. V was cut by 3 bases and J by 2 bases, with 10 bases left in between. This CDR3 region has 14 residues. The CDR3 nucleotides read TGTGCCAGCAGTTTGAGGGATGGCAACTATGGCTACACCTTC. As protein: CASSLRDGNYGYTF.

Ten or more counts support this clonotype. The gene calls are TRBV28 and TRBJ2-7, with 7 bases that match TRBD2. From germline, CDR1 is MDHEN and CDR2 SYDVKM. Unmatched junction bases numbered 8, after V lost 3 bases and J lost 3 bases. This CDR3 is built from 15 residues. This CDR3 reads CASSLGGDYLYEQYF. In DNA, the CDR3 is TGTGCCAGCAGTTTGGGTGGGGACTACCTCTACGAGCAGTACTTC. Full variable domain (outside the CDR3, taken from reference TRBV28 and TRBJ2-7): DVKVTQSSRYLVKRTGEKVFLECVQDMDHENMFWYRQDPGLGLRLIYFSYDVKMKEKGDIPEGYSVSREKKERFSLILESASTNQTSMYLCASSLGGDYLYEQYFGPGTRLTVT.

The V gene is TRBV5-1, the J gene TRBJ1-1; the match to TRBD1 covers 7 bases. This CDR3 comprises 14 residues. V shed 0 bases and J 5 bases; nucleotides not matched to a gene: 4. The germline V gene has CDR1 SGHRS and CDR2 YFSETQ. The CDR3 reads CASSLGQGVTEAFF. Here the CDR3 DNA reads TGCGCCAGCAGCTTGGGACAGGGCGTAACTGAAGCTTTCTTT. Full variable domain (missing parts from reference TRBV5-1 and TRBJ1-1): KAGVTQTPRYLIKTRGQQVTLSCSPISGHRSVSWYQQTPGQGLQFLFEYFSETQRNKGNFPGRFSGRQFSNSRSEMNVSTLELGDSALYLCASSLGQGVTEAFFGQGTRLTVV.

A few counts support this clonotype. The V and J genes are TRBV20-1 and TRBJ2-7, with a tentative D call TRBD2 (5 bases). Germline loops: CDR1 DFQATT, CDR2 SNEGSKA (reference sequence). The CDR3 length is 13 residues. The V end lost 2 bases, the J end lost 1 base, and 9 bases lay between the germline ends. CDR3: CSARPTSSYEQYF. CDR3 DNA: TGCAGTGCTAGACCCACTAGTTCCTACGAGCAGTACTTC.

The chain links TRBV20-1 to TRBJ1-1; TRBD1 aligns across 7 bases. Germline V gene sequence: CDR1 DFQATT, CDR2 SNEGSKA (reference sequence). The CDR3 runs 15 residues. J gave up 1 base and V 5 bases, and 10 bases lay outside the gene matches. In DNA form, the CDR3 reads TGCAGTGCTGGTACCCAAGGGGGCCCGAACACTGAAGCTTTCTTT. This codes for CSAGTQGGPNTEAFF.

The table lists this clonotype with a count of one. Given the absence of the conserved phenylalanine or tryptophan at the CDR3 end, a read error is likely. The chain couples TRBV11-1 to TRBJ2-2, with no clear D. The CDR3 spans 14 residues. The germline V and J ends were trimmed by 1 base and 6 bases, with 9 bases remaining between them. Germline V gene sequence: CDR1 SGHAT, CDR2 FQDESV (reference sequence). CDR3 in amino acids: CASSLVSGPGELFL. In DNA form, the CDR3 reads TGTGCCAGCAGCTTAGTCTCTGGGCCCGGGGAGCTGTTTCTT.

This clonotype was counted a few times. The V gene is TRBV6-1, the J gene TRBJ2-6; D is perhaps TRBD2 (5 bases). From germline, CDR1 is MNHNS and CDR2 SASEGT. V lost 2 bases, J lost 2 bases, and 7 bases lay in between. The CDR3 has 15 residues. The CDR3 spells CASSESRAGANVLTF. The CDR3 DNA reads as TGTGCCAGCAGTGAATCGAGGGCTGGGGCCAACGTCCTGACTTTC.

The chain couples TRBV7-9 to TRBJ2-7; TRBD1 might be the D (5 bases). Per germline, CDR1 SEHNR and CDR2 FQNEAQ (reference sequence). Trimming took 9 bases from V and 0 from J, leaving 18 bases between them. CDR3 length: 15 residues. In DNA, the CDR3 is TGTGCCAGGTACCACAGGACGGCTAGCTCCTACGAGCAGTACTTC. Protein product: CARYHRTASSYEQYF.

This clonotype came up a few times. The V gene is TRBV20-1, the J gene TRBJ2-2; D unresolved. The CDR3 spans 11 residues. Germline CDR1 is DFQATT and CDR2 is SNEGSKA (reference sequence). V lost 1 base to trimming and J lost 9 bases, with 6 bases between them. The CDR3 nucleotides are TGCAGTGCTAGAGCAGGATGGGAGCTGTTTTTT. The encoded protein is CSARAGWELFF.

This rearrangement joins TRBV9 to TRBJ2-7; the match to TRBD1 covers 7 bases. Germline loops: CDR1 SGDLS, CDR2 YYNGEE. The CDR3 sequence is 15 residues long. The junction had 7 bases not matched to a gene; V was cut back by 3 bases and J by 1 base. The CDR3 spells CASSAGTEASYEQYF. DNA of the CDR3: TGTGCCAGCAGCGCCGGGACAGAAGCTTCCTACGAGCAGTACTTC. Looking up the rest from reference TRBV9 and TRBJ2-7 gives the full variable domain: DSGVTQTPKHLITATGQRVTLRCSPRSGDLSVYWYQQSLDQGLQFLIQYYNGEERAKGNILERFSAQQFPDLHSELNLSSLELGDSALYFCASSAGTEASYEQYFGPGTRLTVT.

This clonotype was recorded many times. The CDR3 region is CASSLGTGAQETQYF. The CDR3 nucleotides are TGTGCCAGCAGCTTAGGAACAGGGGCTCAAGAGACCCAGTACTTC. The rearrangement uses TRBV11-3 and TRBJ2-5, with 7 bases identical to TRBD1. This CDR3 has 15 residues. V shed 1 base, J shed 2 bases, and the junction held 4 bases outside the gene matches. Germline V lookup: CDR1 SGHNT, CDR2 YENEEA.

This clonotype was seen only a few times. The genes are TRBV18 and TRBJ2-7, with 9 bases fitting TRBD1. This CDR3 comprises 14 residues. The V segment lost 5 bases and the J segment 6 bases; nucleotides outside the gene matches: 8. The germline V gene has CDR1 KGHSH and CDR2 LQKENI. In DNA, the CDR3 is TGTGCCAGCTCAGTCCGGGACAGGGACGTCGAGCAGTACTTC. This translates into CASSVRDRDVEQYF. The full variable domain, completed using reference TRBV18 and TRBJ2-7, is NAGVMQNPRHLVRRRGQEARLRCSPMKGHSHVYWYRQLPEEGLKFMVYLQKENIIDESGMPKERFSAEFPKEGPSILRIQQVVRGDSAAYFCASSVRDRDVEQYFGPGTRLTVT.

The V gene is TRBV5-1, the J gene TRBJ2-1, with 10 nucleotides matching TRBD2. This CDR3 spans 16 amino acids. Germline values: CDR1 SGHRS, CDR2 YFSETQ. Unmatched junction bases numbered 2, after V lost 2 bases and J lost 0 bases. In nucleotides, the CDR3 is TGCGCCAGCAGCTTCCTAGCGGGGGACTCCTACAATGAGCAGTTCTTC. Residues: CASSFLAGDSYNEQFF.

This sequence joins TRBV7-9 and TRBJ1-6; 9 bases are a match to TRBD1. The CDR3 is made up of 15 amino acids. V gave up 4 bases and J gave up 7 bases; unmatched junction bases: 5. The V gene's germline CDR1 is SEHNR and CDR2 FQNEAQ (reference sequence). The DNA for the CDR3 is TGTGCCAGCAGCTCGCCTGACAGGGGGAATTCACCCCTCCACTTT. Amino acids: CASSSPDRGNSPLHF.

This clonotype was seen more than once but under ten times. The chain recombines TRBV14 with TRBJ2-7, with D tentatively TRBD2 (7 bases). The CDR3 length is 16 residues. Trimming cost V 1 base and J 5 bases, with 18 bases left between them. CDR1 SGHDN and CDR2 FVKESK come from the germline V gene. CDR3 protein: CASSQVPLAKGDEQYF. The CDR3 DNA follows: TGTGCCAGCAGCCAAGTCCCACTAGCGAAGGGGGACGAGCAGTACTTC.

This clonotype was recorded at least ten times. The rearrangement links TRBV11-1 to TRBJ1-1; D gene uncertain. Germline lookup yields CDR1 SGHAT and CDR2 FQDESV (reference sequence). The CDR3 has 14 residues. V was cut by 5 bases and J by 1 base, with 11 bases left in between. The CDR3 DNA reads TGTGCCAGCAGCCTTCGCCAATCGAACACTGAAGCTTTCTTT. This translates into CASSLRQSNTEAFF.

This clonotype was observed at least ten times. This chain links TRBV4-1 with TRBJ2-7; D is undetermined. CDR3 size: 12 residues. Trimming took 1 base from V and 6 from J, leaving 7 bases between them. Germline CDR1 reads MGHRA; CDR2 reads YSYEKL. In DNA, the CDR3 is TGCGCCAGCAGCCAAGTTGGTTTCGAGCAGTACTTC. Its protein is CASSQVGFEQYF.

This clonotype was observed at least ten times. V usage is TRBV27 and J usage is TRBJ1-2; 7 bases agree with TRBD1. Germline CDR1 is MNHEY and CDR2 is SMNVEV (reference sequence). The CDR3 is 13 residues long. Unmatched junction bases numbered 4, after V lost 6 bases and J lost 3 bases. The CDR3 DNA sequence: TGTGCCAGCAGATACGGACAGGACTATGGCTACACCTTC. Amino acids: CASRYGQDYGYTF.

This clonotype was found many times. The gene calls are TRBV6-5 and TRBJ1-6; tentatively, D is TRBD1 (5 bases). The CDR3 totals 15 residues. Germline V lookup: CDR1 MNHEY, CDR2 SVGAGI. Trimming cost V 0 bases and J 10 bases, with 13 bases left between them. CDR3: CASSYSRTIESPLHF. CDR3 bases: TGTGCCAGCAGTTACTCAAGGACAATCGAATCACCCCTCCACTTT.

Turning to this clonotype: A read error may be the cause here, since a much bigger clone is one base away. The CDR3 here is CASSGVFSNQPQHF. The DNA for the CDR3 is TGTGCCAGCAGTGGGGTGTTTTCGAACCAGCCCCAGCATTTT. This chain links TRBV12-3 or TRBV12-4 with TRBJ1-5; D remains unclear. V gave up 5 bases and J gave up 7 bases, with 15 bases separating them. The CDR3 consists of 14 residues.

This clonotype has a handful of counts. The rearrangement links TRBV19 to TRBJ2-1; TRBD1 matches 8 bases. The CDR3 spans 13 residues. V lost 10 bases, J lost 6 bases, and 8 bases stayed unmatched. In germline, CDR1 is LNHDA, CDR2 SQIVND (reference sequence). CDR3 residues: CAIWDRRGNEQFF. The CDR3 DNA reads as TGTGCCATCTGGGACAGGAGAGGCAATGAGCAGTTCTTC.

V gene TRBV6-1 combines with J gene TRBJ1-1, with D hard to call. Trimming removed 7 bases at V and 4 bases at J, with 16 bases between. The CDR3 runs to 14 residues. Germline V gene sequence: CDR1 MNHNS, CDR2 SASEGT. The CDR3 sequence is CASNDRTDGTEAFF. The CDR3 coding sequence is TGTGCCAGCAATGACCGGACCGATGGCACTGAAGCTTTCTTT.

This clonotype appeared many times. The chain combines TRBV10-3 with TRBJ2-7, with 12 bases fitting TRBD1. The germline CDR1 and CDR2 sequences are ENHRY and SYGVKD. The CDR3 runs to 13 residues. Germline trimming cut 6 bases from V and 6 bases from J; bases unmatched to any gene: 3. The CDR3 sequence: CAISGTGGGEQYF. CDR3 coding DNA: TGTGCCATCAGCGGGACAGGGGGCGGCGAGCAGTACTTC.